The next 15 T cell receptor beta chains were all read from a single sample in a study of CD4 T cells in relation to SARS-CoV-2 and coronaviruses. Data came from immunoSEQ multiplex PCR; TCRdb stores just in-frame clones and leaves some out. The data show about 29,000 clones, roughly 78% seen once. Before the COVID-19 pandemic, during about 2011-2019, CD4+ T cells were taken from unexposed donors. The cells were cultured for about 10 days before CD4+ T cells were isolated. These receptors' antigens are unknown. Sequencing was done on a sample of CD4+ T cells from PBMCs, cultured in vitro. These receptor sequences come from a human donor in good health.

The chain has TRBV5-8 and TRBJ2-1; TRBD2 matches at 11 bases. CDR3 length: 17 amino acids. Germline CDR1 is SGHTS and CDR2 is YDEGEE. With 0 bases clipped from V and 5 bases from J, the junction kept 7 bases outside the gene matches. The CDR3 region is CASSLVLAGVGDNEQFF. CDR3 nucleotide sequence: TGTGCCAGCAGCTTGGTACTAGCGGGAGTTGGGGACAATGAGCAGTTCTTC.

The chain has TRBV7-8 and TRBJ2-7, with 8 bases identical to TRBD1. The V gene end was trimmed by 0 bases and the J gene end by 6 bases; junction bases not matched to a gene: 10. The CDR3 contains 16 residues. CDR1 SGHVS and CDR2 FQNEAQ come from the germline V gene. The CDR3: CASSLARGQAGSEQYF. The CDR3 DNA reads TGTGCCAGCAGCTTAGCGAGGGGACAGGCTGGTTCCGAGCAGTACTTC.

V and J are TRBV6-2 or TRBV6-3 and TRBJ1-2; unclear D gene. The V end lost 0 bases, the J end lost 3 bases, and 26 bases lay between the germline ends. The CDR3 spans 20 residues. The germline V gene encodes CDR1 MNHEY and CDR2 SVGEGT. The CDR3 DNA is TGTGCCAGCAGTTACTCGAGATGGGGAAAAGTGGGTGCTCGATACTATGGCTACACCTTC. It codes for CASSYSRWGKVGARYYGYTF.

The rearrangement uses TRBV9 and TRBJ2-7, with 11 bases lining up with TRBD1. Looked up from germline, CDR1 is SGDLS and CDR2 is YYNGEE. This CDR3 comprises 16 residues. V was clipped by 3 bases and J by 3 bases; unmatched bases: 8. CDR3 nucleotides: TGTGCCAGCAGCGGCGTCCCGGGACAGGGGGTCTACGAGCAGTACTTC. Protein product: CASSGVPGQGVYEQYF.

The sample holds one count of this clone. The CDR3 DNA sequence: TGCGCCAGCAGCCAAGTGGAGGCTGGATATGGCTACACCTTC. Translating it yields CASSQVEAGYGYTF. This rearrangement joins TRBV4-1 to TRBJ1-2; no definite D call. Germline values: CDR1 MGHRA, CDR2 YSYEKL. V was clipped by 1 base and J by 5 bases, with 11 bases between them. This CDR3 has 14 residues.

V and J are TRBV3-1 (or the pseudogene TRBV3-2) and TRBJ2-5; possible D gene TRBD2, 6 bases. The CDR3 has 15 amino acids. The germline V and J ends were trimmed by 2 bases and 0 bases, with 10 bases remaining between them. Germline lookup yields CDR1 LGHDT and CDR2 YNNKEL (reference sequence). CDR3 in amino acids: CASSQRTSYQETQYF. Here the CDR3 DNA reads TGTGCCAGCAGCCAAAGAACTAGCTACCAAGAGACCCAGTACTTC.

The J gene is TRBJ2-7, the V gene TRBV2; perhaps D is TRBD1 or TRBD2 (5 bases each). The ends were cut back, 6 bases at V and 3 bases at J, with 12 bases in the middle. CDR1 and CDR2 from the germline V gene are SNHLY and FYNNEI. The CDR3 runs 13 residues. CDR3 sequence: CASRGDGIYEQYF. CDR3 coding DNA: TGTGCCAGCAGGGGGGACGGTATCTACGAGCAGTACTTC.

This sequence joins TRBV2 and TRBJ2-1; D is unresolved. V gave up 7 bases and J gave up 0 bases, with 10 bases separating them. The CDR3 covers 14 residues. Germline CDR1 SNHLY, CDR2 FYNNEI. CDR3 bases: TGTGCCAGCAATAAACGGAGCTCCTACAATGAGCAGTTCTTC. Translated: CASNKRSSYNEQFF. Full variable domain (rest looked up from reference TRBV2 and TRBJ2-1): EPEVTQTPSHQVTQMGQEVILRCVPISNHLYFYWYRQILGQKVEFLVSFYNNEISEKSEIFDDQFSVERPDGSNFTLKIRSTKLEDSAMYFCASNKRSSYNEQFFGPGTRLTVL.

The chain has TRBV4-1 and TRBJ1-1, with D unresolved. Looked up from germline, CDR1 is MGHRA and CDR2 is YSYEKL. This CDR3 region has 16 residues. Trimming left V 0 bases short and J 2 bases short, with 13 bases between. The CDR3 spells CASSQDRVVINTEAFF. The CDR3 nucleotides are TGCGCCAGCAGCCAAGATAGGGTAGTGATAAACACTGAAGCTTTCTTT.

The chain recombines TRBV20-1 with TRBJ2-7, with 8 bases matching TRBD1. The germline CDR1 and CDR2 sequences are DFQATT and SNEGSKA (reference sequence). Losses at the gene ends were 3 bases for V and 3 bases for J; bases not matched to a gene: 7. The length of the CDR3 is 14 residues. The CDR3 spells CSASLTGVVYEQYF. CDR3 bases: TGCAGTGCTAGTTTGACAGGGGTGGTCTACGAGCAGTACTTC.

This chain links TRBV6-2 or TRBV6-3 with TRBJ2-1; D unclear. The CDR3 contains 11 residues. V was trimmed by 0 bases and J by 15 bases, leaving 9 bases between them. Germline CDR1 is MNHEY and CDR2 is SVGEGT. The CDR3: CASSYSNRLFF. DNA of the CDR3: TGTGCCAGCAGTTACTCGAACCGATTGTTCTTC.

The chain is built from TRBV11-2 and TRBJ2-2, with D possibly being TRBD2 (6 bases). The V end was cut by 5 bases, the J end by 1 base, with 14 bases between. In germline, CDR1 is SGHAT, CDR2 FQNNGV. This CDR3 has 16 amino acids. CDR3 protein: CASSRRLSGNTGELFF. The CDR3 nucleotides are TGTGCCAGCAGCCGCAGGCTTAGCGGGAACACCGGGGAGCTGTTTTTT.

V usage is TRBV7-2 and J usage is TRBJ2-5; D gene uncertain. V lost 5 bases and J 1 base, leaving 11 bases between the germline ends. From germline, CDR1 is SGHTA and CDR2 FQGNSA. The CDR3 length is 14 residues. The CDR3 spells CASSTGRAQETQYF. The CDR3 DNA reads as TGTGCCAGCAGCACCGGACGGGCCCAAGAGACCCAGTACTTC.

The genes are TRBV19 and TRBJ2-7, with D possibly being TRBD1 or TRBD2 (5 bases each). There are 16 residues in the CDR3. Per the germline V gene, CDR1 is LNHDA and CDR2 is SQIVND (reference sequence). The ends were cut back, 6 bases at V and 3 bases at J, with 21 bases in the middle. CDR3 DNA: TGTGCCAGTAGCAGAAGGATAGGGACCGATGGCTACGAGCAGTACTTC. This translates into CASSRRIGTDGYEQYF.

V gene TRBV29-1 combines with J gene TRBJ2-5, with D possibly being TRBD2 (6 bases). The CDR3 contains 12 residues. Trimming left V 4 bases short and J 4 bases short, with 10 bases between. The germline V gene has CDR1 SQVTM and CDR2 ANQGSEA. The CDR3, as DNA: TGCAGCGTTGGGGCGGGGAGAGAGACCCAGTACTTC. Translated, it gives CSVGAGRETQYF.